This passage covers 22 T cell receptor beta chains from one sample sequenced in a study of blood T cell repertoires in COVID-19. Data came from immunoSEQ multiplex PCR; TCRdb stores just in-frame clones and leaves some out. The data hold 80,000 to 100,000 clones, with 90% to 95% observed a single time. The sequencing sample was made of peripheral blood. Source of these receptors: a human donor with active COVID-19. The donor label of this sample is uncertain.

J is TRBJ2-5 and V is TRBV5-8, with 8 nucleotides matching TRBD2. The CDR3 totals 15 residues. V dropped 1 base and J dropped 5; count of bases not matched to a gene: 7. CDR1 and CDR2 (germline): SGHTS, YDEGEE. The CDR3: CASSLFRGGAETQYF. Here the CDR3 DNA reads TGTGCCAGCAGCTTGTTTCGGGGGGGCGCGGAGACCCAGTACTTC.

The genes are TRBV5-1 and TRBJ2-1; 10 bases align to TRBD1. CDR1 is SGHRS, CDR2 YFSETQ, per germline. The CDR3 covers 15 residues. The V gene end was trimmed by 4 bases and the J gene end by 2 bases; junction bases not matched to a gene: 3. In DNA form, the CDR3 reads TGCGCCAGCAGCAGACAGGGGGCTACCTACAATGAGCAGTTCTTC. Residues: CASSRQGATYNEQFF.

This chain links TRBV5-4 with TRBJ2-5, with TRBD1 as a possible D gene (6 bases). This CDR3 spans 15 amino acids. The ends were cut back, 0 bases at V and 2 bases at J, with 11 bases in the middle. Germline lookup yields CDR1 SGHNT and CDR2 YYREEE (reference sequence). CDR3 loop: CASSLGGHAQETQYF. The CDR3 DNA is TGTGCCAGCAGCTTGGGGGGGCACGCACAAGAGACCCAGTACTTC.

The chain has TRBV28 and TRBJ1-1; weak D call: TRBD1 (5 bases). V gave up 5 bases and J gave up 7 bases, with 14 bases separating them. The germline V gene encodes CDR1 MDHEN and CDR2 SYDVKM. The length of the CDR3 is 13 residues. CDR3 residues: CASSPARAYEAFF. DNA for the CDR3: TGTGCCAGCAGTCCGGCCAGGGCTTATGAAGCTTTCTTT.

This clone is a singleton in its sample. The chain links TRBV7-2 to TRBJ2-3; TRBD2 aligns across 7 bases. Trimming cost V 1 base and J 2 bases; bases outside gene matches: 9. The CDR3 contains 17 residues. CDR1 and CDR2 (germline): SGHTA, FQGNSA. The CDR3, as DNA: TGTGCCAGCAGCTTAGTAGCGGGTGGGGGGTCCACAGATACGCAGTATTTT. Its translation is CASSLVAGGGSTDTQYF.

This rearrangement joins TRBV6-2 or TRBV6-3 to TRBJ2-5, with TRBD2 matching over 14 bases. Unmatched junction bases numbered 11, after V lost 3 bases and J lost 2 bases. This CDR3 comprises 19 residues. In germline, CDR1 is MNHEY, CDR2 SVGEGT. CDR3 coding DNA: TGTGCCAGCAGTTATAAGGGACTAGCGGGGGCTCGGCGACAAGAGACCCAGTACTTC. Translation: CASSYKGLAGARRQETQYF.

CDR3 in DNA: TGCGCCAGCAGTAACCAGACAGGGGGGAGCTCCTACGAGCAGTACTTC. Translated, it gives CASSNQTGGSSYEQYF. V is TRBV5-1 and J is TRBJ2-7, with 9 bases matching TRBD1. V lost 5 bases to trimming and J lost 0 bases; unmatched junction nucleotides: 9. Germline V gives CDR1 SGHRS, CDR2 YFSETQ. The CDR3 sequence is 16 residues long. Full variable domain (rest looked up from reference TRBV5-1 and TRBJ2-7): KAGVTQTPRYLIKTRGQQVTLSCSPISGHRSVSWYQQTPGQGLQFLFEYFSETQRNKGNFPGRFSGRQFSNSRSEMNVSTLELGDSALYLCASSNQTGGSSYEQYFGPGTRLTVT.

The chain combines TRBV6-5 with TRBJ1-2, with 11 bases matching TRBD1. The CDR3 is 13 residues long. Germline CDR1 and CDR2: MNHEY and SVGAGI. V lost 6 bases to trimming and J lost 7 bases; unmatched junction nucleotides: 4. The CDR3 reads CASRRDRGIGYTF. The CDR3 coding sequence is TGTGCCAGCAGACGGGACAGGGGGATTGGCTACACCTTC.

The chain carries TRBV5-6 and TRBJ2-7, with 11 bases lining up with TRBD1. The CDR3 runs 17 residues. J was trimmed by 5 bases and V by 4 bases; bases with no gene match: 14. CDR1 is SGHDT, CDR2 YYEEEE, per germline. The CDR3 loop reads CASSGWTGGPVANEQYF. The CDR3 DNA sequence: TGTGCCAGCAGCGGATGGACAGGGGGCCCAGTCGCCAACGAGCAGTACTTC.

The chain carries TRBV7-9 and TRBJ1-6; TRBD1 aligns across 8 bases. The CDR3 spans 14 residues. J lost 8 bases, V lost 5 bases, and 5 bases had no gene match. CDR1 is SEHNR, CDR2 FQNEAQ, per germline (reference sequence). CDR3 sequence (DNA): TGTGCCAGCAGCAACGACAGGGGAGATTCACCCCTCCACTTT. Its translation: CASSNDRGDSPLHF.

This chain uses TRBV11-2 with TRBJ1-4, with D perhaps TRBD1 (6 bases). Trimming removed 3 bases from V and 10 bases from J, with 15 bases in between. CDR1 is SGHAT, CDR2 FQNNGV, per germline. The CDR3 totals 14 residues. This CDR3 reads CASSLTGRSGKLFF. CDR3 in DNA: TGTGCCAGCAGCTTGACAGGACGATCTGGAAAACTGTTTTTT. Combining the CDR3 with reference TRBV11-2 and TRBJ1-4 gives the whole variable domain EAGVAQSPRYKIIEKRQSVAFWCNPISGHATLYWYQQILGQGPKLLIQFQNNGVVDDSQLPKDRFSAERLKGVDSTLKIQPAKLEDSAVYLCASSLTGRSGKLFFGSGTQLSVL.

The gene calls are TRBV4-1 and TRBJ1-6; D remains unclear. The germline gives CDR1 MGHRA, CDR2 YSYEKL. V lost 2 bases and J 0 bases, leaving 14 bases between the germline ends. This CDR3 contains 18 residues. DNA for the CDR3: TGCGCCAGCAGCCAACTCCCCGCTAGGAGCTCCTATAATTCACCCCTCCACTTT. This encodes CASSQLPARSSYNSPLHF.

This sequence joins TRBV28 and TRBJ1-2, with D perhaps TRBD1 (6 bases). CDR3 length equals 14 residues. V lost 3 bases and J lost 7, with 15 bases in between. Germline V gene sequence: CDR1 MDHEN, CDR2 SYDVKM. CDR3 loop: CASSLVQGSGGYTF. The CDR3 DNA is TGTGCCAGCAGTTTGGTCCAGGGGTCGGGTGGCTACACCTTC.

The J gene is TRBJ2-5, the V gene TRBV11-3, with D possibly TRBD2 on 7 matching bases. The CDR3 spans 18 residues. Germline lookup yields CDR1 SGHNT and CDR2 YENEEA. Between the trimmed V and J ends, which lost 3 bases and 3 bases, there was a span of 23 bases. The CDR3 spells CASSLGEWRGGGEETQYF. CDR3 in DNA: TGTGCCAGCAGCTTGGGGGAGTGGAGGGGCGGGGGCGAAGAGACCCAGTACTTC.

Only one count was recorded for this clone. V and J are TRBV3-1 (or the pseudogene TRBV3-2) and TRBJ2-3, with TRBD2 matching 14 bases. This CDR3 is 18 amino acids long. From germline, CDR1 is LGHDT and CDR2 YNNKEL (reference sequence). V dropped 4 bases and J dropped 2; count of bases not matched to a gene: 8. CDR3 in DNA: TGTGCCAGCAGCCGAGGACTAGCGGGGGGACAATCCACAGATACGCAGTATTTT. It translates to CASSRGLAGGQSTDTQYF.

This chain's CDR3 is CASSPGTGPDTEAFF. CDR3 sequence (DNA): TGTGCCAGCAGCCCAGGGACAGGGCCAGACACTGAAGCTTTCTTT. The V and J genes are TRBV11-2 and TRBJ1-1; 9 nucleotides align to TRBD1. Looked up from germline, CDR1 is SGHAT and CDR2 is FQNNGV. This CDR3 has 15 residues. V shed 5 bases and J 3 bases; nucleotides not matched to a gene: 7.

Here the CDR3 DNA reads TGCGCCAGCAGCTTGATGCGGGGGGGCACAGATACGCAGTATTTT. Protein sequence: CASSLMRGGTDTQYF. The chain is built from TRBV5-1 and TRBJ2-3, with TRBD2 matching 8 bases. The germline V gene encodes CDR1 SGHRS and CDR2 YFSETQ. Trimming at V came to 1 base and at J to 1 base, leaving 2 bases not matched to a gene. The CDR3 runs to 15 residues.

The gene calls are TRBV6-5 and TRBJ1-3; possible D gene TRBD1, 5 bases. Germline V gene data show CDR1 as MNHEY and CDR2 as SVGAGI. Deletions cut 6 bases from V and 3 bases from J, with 9 bases between. The CDR3 is made up of 13 amino acids. The CDR3 sequence: CASSDSFGNTIYF. The CDR3 DNA reads TGTGCCAGCAGCGACAGTTTTGGAAACACCATATATTTT.

This clone was counted once. V and J are TRBV6-1 and TRBJ2-7; D is unclear. Germline values: CDR1 MNHNS, CDR2 SASEGT. The CDR3 is 16 residues long. Trimming removed 1 base from V and 12 bases from J, with 25 bases in between. CDR3 DNA: TGTGCCAGCAGTGAAGGACCCTCCCTGACATTAAGTCGACCGTACTTC. This encodes CASSEGPSLTLSRPYF.

The J gene is TRBJ1-1, the V gene TRBV11-3; a weak D match, TRBD1 (5 bases). This CDR3 region has 16 residues. Between the trimmed V and J ends, which lost 5 bases and 3 bases, there was a span of 19 bases. Germline values: CDR1 SGHNT, CDR2 YENEEA. CDR3 region: CASSDKAGPGDTEAFF. Written as DNA, the CDR3 is TGTGCCAGCAGCGATAAGGCGGGGCCCGGAGACACTGAAGCTTTCTTT.

The chain uses TRBV3-1 (or the pseudogene TRBV3-2) and TRBJ1-6; D not certain. V lost 1 base and J lost 0, with 13 bases in between. This CDR3 region has 18 residues. Per germline, CDR1 LGHDT and CDR2 YNNKEL (reference sequence). The CDR3 nucleotides are TGTGCCAGCAGCCAAGCCCTCCCCTGGAGCTCCTATAATTCACCCCTCCACTTT. Translating it yields CASSQALPWSSYNSPLHF.

The chain employs TRBV24-1 and TRBJ2-1; D not certain. CDR1 and CDR2 (germline): KGHDR, SFDVKD. The CDR3 contains 11 residues. Trimming took 8 bases from V and 4 from J, leaving 5 bases between them. Here the CDR3 reads CATNWYNEQFF. The CDR3 DNA is TGTGCCACCAACTGGTACAATGAGCAGTTCTTC.